This T cell receptor (beta chain) was found in a study of cytomegalovirus exposure and HLA in healthy donors. Primers: 60 Vbeta forward and 13 Jbeta reverse. Data came from immunoSEQ multiplex PCR; TCRdb stores just in-frame clones and leaves some out. The table includes roughly 100,000 clones, roughly three fifths detected once. Trimming removed 6 bases from V and 3 bases from J; junction bases left unmatched: 12. Germline CDR1 is SGHDT and CDR2 is YYEEEE. The CDR3 spans 16 residues. The chain has TRBV5-6 and TRBJ2-3; 8 bases line up with TRBD1. The TCR comes from a human donor in good health. Input material: PBMCs. CDR3 loop: CASTPDGQGYTDTQYF. In DNA form, the CDR3 reads TGTGCCAGCACTCCCGACGGACAGGGTTATACAGATACGCAGTATTTT.